The 26 T cell receptor beta chains below all came from one sample that was sequenced in a study of T cell responses to AZD1222 COVID-19 vaccine. Measured with immunoSEQ multiplex PCR; TCRdb has only the in-frame clones, and not every one. The table records approximately 97,000 clones, 86% of them present only once. The sequenced sample was peripheral blood, obtained on day 0 of AZD1222 vaccination. Receptors originate from an adult in good health.

The chain carries TRBV5-4 and TRBJ1-1, with TRBD1 as a possible D gene (5 bases). The length of the CDR3 is 15 residues. V was clipped by 4 bases and J by 6 bases, with 19 bases between them. CDR1 and CDR2 (germline): SGHNT, YYREEE (reference sequence). CDR3 nucleotide sequence: TGTGCCAGCAGCCCGGGGGGACGTGGAGCTCCTGAAGCTTTCTTT. Translation: CASSPGGRGAPEAFF. The entire variable domain, with the rest obtained from reference TRBV5-4 and TRBJ1-1, is as follows: ETGVTQSPTHLIKTRGQQVTLRCSSQSGHNTVSWYQQALGQGPQFIFQYYREEENGRGNFPPRFSGLQFPNYSSELNVNALELDDSALYLCASSPGGRGAPEAFFGQGTRLTVV.

This chain uses TRBV5-1 with TRBJ1-1; a possible D gene is TRBD1 (5 bases). Trimming removed 6 bases from V and 1 base from J, with 16 bases in between. The germline V gene has CDR1 SGHRS and CDR2 YFSETQ. The CDR3 contains 15 residues. The DNA for the CDR3 is TGCGCCAGCACCCGGGACCTCTTAGGGAACACTGAAGCTTTCTTT. This encodes CASTRDLLGNTEAFF.

The chain employs TRBV11-1 and TRBJ2-1; no clear D. This CDR3 has 14 amino acids. CDR1 is SGHAT, CDR2 FQDESV, per germline (reference sequence). V was trimmed by 5 bases and J by 9 bases, leaving 17 bases between them. The CDR3, as DNA: TGTGCCAGCAGCCTAAAAGGCCGCCCCTCTGAGCAGTTCTTC. This encodes CASSLKGRPSEQFF.

This clone was counted once. The V call is TRBV27, the J call TRBJ1-2; TRBD1 matches 7 bases. Germline V gene sequence: CDR1 MNHEY, CDR2 SMNVEV (reference sequence). V shed 5 bases, J shed 4 bases, and the junction held 10 bases outside the gene matches. The CDR3 extends over 15 amino acids. CDR3 in amino acids: CASSPAYRGGYGYTF. The CDR3 region has the DNA TGTGCCAGCAGTCCCGCCTACAGGGGCGGCTATGGCTACACCTTC.

The gene calls are TRBV4-1 and TRBJ1-5; 7 bases map to TRBD1. This CDR3 region has 18 residues. Losses at the gene ends were 4 bases for V and 0 bases for J; bases not matched to a gene: 12. From germline, CDR1 is MGHRA and CDR2 YSYEKL. This chain's CDR3 is CASSLNPGQTYSNQPQHF. The CDR3 DNA follows: TGCGCCAGCAGCCTGAATCCGGGACAGACTTATAGCAATCAGCCCCAGCATTTT.

The V call is TRBV5-6, the J call TRBJ2-7, with D maybe TRBD1 (6 bases). The germline V gene has CDR1 SGHDT and CDR2 YYEEEE. Trimming removed 5 bases at V and 2 bases at J, with 11 bases between. CDR3 length: 13 amino acids. The CDR3 sequence: CASSINRAYEQYF. The CDR3 region has the DNA TGTGCCAGCAGTATTAACAGGGCCTACGAGCAGTACTTC.

V usage is TRBV5-4 and J usage is TRBJ1-2; unclear D gene. This CDR3 has 14 residues. Between the trimmed V and J ends, which lost 0 bases and 2 bases, there was a span of 8 bases. In germline, CDR1 is SGHNT, CDR2 YYREEE (reference sequence). CDR3 sequence reads: CASSLAGRNYGYTF. CDR3 nucleotide sequence: TGTGCCAGCAGCTTGGCCGGCAGGAACTATGGCTACACCTTC.

CDR3 nucleotides: TGTGCCAGCAGCTTAGCCTCCGGGACAGGGATATCCTACGAGCAGTACTTC. The encoded protein is CASSLASGTGISYEQYF. V gene TRBV7-2 combines with J gene TRBJ2-7; TRBD1 matches 9 bases. This CDR3 spans 17 amino acids. V lost 0 bases, J lost 1 base, and 7 bases stayed unmatched. Germline CDR1 SGHTA, CDR2 FQGNSA.

The CDR3 region has the DNA TGTGCCAGCAGTAAGGACAGTGGGGATCAGCCCCAGCATTTT. Encoded protein: CASSKDSGDQPQHF. The rearrangement links TRBV27 to TRBJ1-5; possibly TRBD1 for D (6 bases). The CDR3 consists of 14 residues. In germline, CDR1 is MNHEY, CDR2 SMNVEV (reference sequence). Trimming shortened V by 5 bases and J by 5 bases, and 13 bases separated the two germline ends.

CDR3: CASSLGTHNQPQHF. CDR3 nucleotide sequence: TGTGCCAGCAGTTTGGGAACTCACAATCAGCCCCAGCATTTT. The chain employs TRBV28 and TRBJ1-5, with D uncertain. Between the trimmed V and J ends, which lost 3 bases and 3 bases, there was a span of 9 bases. The V gene's germline CDR1 is MDHEN and CDR2 SYDVKM. The CDR3 runs to 14 residues.

The J gene is TRBJ2-4, the V gene TRBV5-5; the D is unclear. CDR1 and CDR2 (germline): SGHKS, YYEKEE (reference sequence). V dropped 1 base and J dropped 7 bases, with 15 bases sitting between them. This CDR3 is built from 15 residues. Here the CDR3 reads CASSLLAPSRNIQYF. For the CDR3, the DNA is TGTGCCAGCAGCTTGCTGGCCCCTTCGAGGAACATTCAGTACTTC.

In nucleotides, the CDR3 is TGTGCCAGAAGCCGCCGTGGCGGGAGTTTCTACGAGCAGTACTTC. Its protein is CARSRRGGSFYEQYF. The chain couples TRBV7-5 to TRBJ2-7; TRBD2 is taken as the D call from the table, unchecked against the DNA. TRBV7-5 is annotated as a pseudogene. The CDR3 has 15 residues.

The V gene is TRBV28, the J gene TRBJ1-5, with D hard to call. The CDR3 length is 12 residues. Germline V gene sequence: CDR1 MDHEN, CDR2 SYDVKM. With 7 bases removed from V and 9 bases from J, the gap between germline ends came to 13 bases. CDR3 sequence: CASTNPRGPQHF. The CDR3, as DNA: TGTGCCAGCACCAACCCCCGAGGGCCCCAGCATTTT.

This sequence joins TRBV15 and TRBJ1-1; D unresolved. V lost 0 bases and J lost 2, with 10 bases in between. The CDR3 is 15 residues long. CDR1 is LNHNV, CDR2 YYDKDF, per germline (reference sequence). The CDR3 is CATSRDPTSNTEAFF. In nucleotides, the CDR3 is TGTGCCACCAGCAGAGACCCGACATCTAACACTGAAGCTTTCTTT.

The chain combines TRBV7-9 with TRBJ1-2; no clear D gene. This CDR3 region has 15 residues. CDR1 SEHNR and CDR2 FQNEAQ come from the germline V gene (reference sequence). V dropped 3 bases and J dropped 8 bases, with 19 bases sitting between them. In nucleotides, the CDR3 is TGTGCCAGCAGCTTCGGTCGGGCAGGCTCACTGGGCTACACCTTC. Translating it yields CASSFGRAGSLGYTF.

This sequence joins TRBV6-1 and TRBJ1-3; TRBD1 aligns across 8 bases. Looked up from germline, CDR1 is MNHNS and CDR2 is SASEGT. Unmatched junction bases numbered 5, after V lost 4 bases and J lost 0 bases. The CDR3 runs 16 residues. CDR3 residues: CASSGGQGLSGNTIYF. Written as DNA, the CDR3 is TGTGCCAGCAGTGGCGGACAGGGACTCTCTGGAAACACCATATATTTT.

Here the CDR3 DNA reads TGTGCCAGCAGCGTAGTGGGGGCTGGGGCCAACGTCCTGACTTTC. It translates to CASSVVGAGANVLTF. The chain carries TRBV9 and TRBJ2-6, with D perhaps matching TRBD1 or TRBD2 (5 bases each). V shed 0 bases and J shed 2 bases, with 6 bases lying between them. Per germline, CDR1 SGDLS and CDR2 YYNGEE. This CDR3 contains 15 residues.

This clone appeared once. The rearrangement joins TRBV29-1 to TRBJ2-1; possibly TRBD1 or TRBD2 for D (6 bases each). The CDR3 length is 11 residues. CDR1 and CDR2 from the germline V gene are SQVTM and ANQGSEA. V lost 4 bases, J lost 9 bases, and 10 bases lay in between. The CDR3 DNA follows: TGCAGCGTTGCCGGGGGCGGTGAGCAGTTCTTC. It is translated as CSVAGGGEQFF.

This clone has only a few counts. V and J are TRBV6-5 and TRBJ1-2; no clear D. The CDR3 extends over 14 amino acids. The V gene's germline CDR1 is MNHEY and CDR2 SVGAGI. The V end was cut by 4 bases, the J end by 4 bases, with 13 bases between. In DNA, the CDR3 is TGTGCCAGCAGTTTCGAGAGCGGATCCTATGGCTACACCTTC. Amino acid sequence: CASSFESGSYGYTF.

The V gene is TRBV19, the J gene TRBJ1-5; D perhaps matches TRBD1 (5 bases). This CDR3 contains 14 residues. V lost 5 bases, J lost 9 bases, and 17 bases lay in between. Germline CDR1 and CDR2: LNHDA and SQIVND (reference sequence). The CDR3 sequence: CASSSEGEGGPQHF. The CDR3 DNA reads as TGTGCCAGTAGTTCAGAAGGGGAGGGAGGGCCCCAGCATTTT.

V and J are TRBV15 and TRBJ2-1, with 14 bases aligning to TRBD2. V shed 5 bases and J 6 bases; nucleotides not matched to a gene: 12. This CDR3 contains 18 residues. Per germline, CDR1 LNHNV and CDR2 YYDKDF (reference sequence). The CDR3 sequence: CATSLGGLAGGATNEQFF. The CDR3 nucleotides read TGTGCCACCAGCCTAGGAGGACTAGCGGGAGGAGCTACCAATGAGCAGTTCTTC.

This chain uses TRBV19 with TRBJ2-5; D tentatively reads TRBD1 or TRBD2 (5 bases each). Trimming removed 5 bases from V and 10 bases from J, with 23 bases in between. Germline CDR1 reads LNHDA; CDR2 reads SQIVND (reference sequence). The CDR3 sequence is 15 residues long. The CDR3 DNA is TGTGCCAGTAGTGACAGAGGACCCGAGGGAGTGAACCAGTACTTC. Its protein product is CASSDRGPEGVNQYF. The full variable domain, its missing parts supplied by reference TRBV19 and TRBJ2-5, is DGGITQSPKYLFRKEGQNVTLSCEQNLNHDAMYWYRQDPGQGLRLIYYSQIVNDFQKGDIAEGYSVSREKKESFPLTVTSAQKNPTAFYLCASSDRGPEGVNQYFGPGTRLLVL.

The V and J genes are TRBV4-1 and TRBJ1-4; no definite D call. This CDR3 spans 13 amino acids. Germline V CDR1 and CDR2: MGHRA, YSYEKL. Trimming removed 0 bases from V and 10 bases from J, with 9 bases in between. CDR3 region: CASSQDKEGKLFF. The DNA of the CDR3 is TGCGCCAGCAGCCAAGATAAGGAGGGAAAACTGTTTTTT.

This chain joins TRBV7-2 and TRBJ2-1; a possible D gene is TRBD2 (6 bases). V gave up 5 bases and J gave up 6 bases, with 17 bases separating them. The CDR3 sequence is 15 residues long. Germline V gives CDR1 SGHTA, CDR2 FQGNSA. The CDR3 DNA reads TGTGCCAGCAGCCGGGACTCACAGAAGGGCAATGAGCAGTTCTTC. Protein: CASSRDSQKGNEQFF.

This chain uses TRBV7-3 with TRBJ2-2; D remains ambiguous. The CDR3 totals 15 residues. The V end lost 1 base, the J end lost 6 bases, and 12 bases lay between the germline ends. CDR1 is SGHTA and CDR2 is FQGTGA in the germline V gene. In DNA, the CDR3 is TGTGCCAGCAGCTTAAGATCTCCACGGTCCGGGGAGCTGTTTTTT. Protein sequence: CASSLRSPRSGELFF.

This clone was observed a single time. The CDR3, as DNA: TGTGCCAGCAGCCCCGACGGGACAGGACCAACTAACTATGGCTACACCTTC. This encodes CASSPDGTGPTNYGYTF. The rearrangement uses TRBV4-2 and TRBJ1-2; 8 bases map to TRBD1. Looked up from germline, CDR1 is LGHNA and CDR2 is YNFKEQ. The CDR3 length is 17 residues. Trimming removed 4 bases from V and 0 bases from J; junction bases left unmatched: 10.